This T cell receptor beta chain originates from a study of blood T cell repertoires in COVID-19. As processed by the authors: The authors estimated nucleated cell counts from reference gene primer amplification. The data were produced by immunoSEQ multiplex PCR, yet TCRdb's version contains in-frame clones alone and is incomplete. The D gene and trimming were derived from the DNA, and the V and J assignments and clone size from that table. The repertoire holds around 260,000 clones, with 88% as singletons. Per the germline V gene, CDR1 is LGHNA and CDR2 is YNFKEQ. The CDR3 consists of 15 residues. The V and J ends lost 1 base and 7 bases, in that order; junction bases with no gene match: 10.

This chain links TRBV4-2 with TRBJ2-7; 7 bases map to TRBD2. The sequenced sample was peripheral blood. This sequence originates from a man aged 55 to 69 who had recovered from COVID-19. CDR3 in DNA: TGTGCCAGCAGCCAAGGACTTATGGGAGCGGGAGAGCAGTACTTC. The encoded protein is CASSQGLMGAGEQYF.